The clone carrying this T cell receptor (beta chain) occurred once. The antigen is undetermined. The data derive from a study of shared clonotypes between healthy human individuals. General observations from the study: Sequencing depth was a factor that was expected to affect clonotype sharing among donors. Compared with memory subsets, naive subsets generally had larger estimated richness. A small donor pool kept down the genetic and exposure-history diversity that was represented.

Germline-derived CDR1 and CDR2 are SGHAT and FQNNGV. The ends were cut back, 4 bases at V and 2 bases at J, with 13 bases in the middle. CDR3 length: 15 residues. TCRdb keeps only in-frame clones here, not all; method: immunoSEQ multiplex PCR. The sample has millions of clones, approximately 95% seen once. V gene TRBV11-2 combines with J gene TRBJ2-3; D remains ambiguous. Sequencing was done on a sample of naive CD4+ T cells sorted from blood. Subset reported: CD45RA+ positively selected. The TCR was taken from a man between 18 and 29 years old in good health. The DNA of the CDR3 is TGTGCCAGCAGCTCGCCACTGAACCCCACAGATACGCAGTATTTT. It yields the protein CASSSPLNPTDTQYF.